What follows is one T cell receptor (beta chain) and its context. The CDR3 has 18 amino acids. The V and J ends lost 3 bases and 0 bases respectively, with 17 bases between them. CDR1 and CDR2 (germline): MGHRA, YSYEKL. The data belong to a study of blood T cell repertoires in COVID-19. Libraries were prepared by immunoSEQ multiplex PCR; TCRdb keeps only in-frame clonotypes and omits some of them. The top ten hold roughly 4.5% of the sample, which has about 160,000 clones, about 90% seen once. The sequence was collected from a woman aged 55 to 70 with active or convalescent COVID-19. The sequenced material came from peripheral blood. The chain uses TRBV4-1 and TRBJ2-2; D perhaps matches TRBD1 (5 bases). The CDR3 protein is CASSHPLPQAANTGELFF. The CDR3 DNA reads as TGCGCCAGCAGCCACCCCCTCCCACAGGCCGCGAACACCGGGGAGCTGTTTTTT.